Presented here are 17 T cell receptor beta chains from one specimen sequenced in a study of T cell changes during pregnancy in multiple sclerosis. Assay used: immunoSEQ multiplex PCR; TCRdb lists only in-frame clones, some missing. Of just over 55,000 clones listed, approximately 90% are singletons. The material was peripheral blood, obtained after pregnancy. The receptors here all came from a female donor in good health, enrolled as a control in a pregnancy study.

The chain combines TRBV4-1 with TRBJ2-2, with D perhaps TRBD2 (6 bases). CDR1 MGHRA and CDR2 YSYEKL come from the germline V gene. With 0 bases removed from V and 3 bases from J, the gap between germline ends came to 8 bases. The CDR3 is made up of 15 amino acids. The CDR3 coding sequence is TGCGCCAGCAGCCAAGAGACTAGAGACACCGGGGAGCTGTTTTTT. Amino acid sequence: CASSQETRDTGELFF.

J is TRBJ2-5 and V is TRBV6-1; TRBD2 aligns across 11 bases. CDR1 and CDR2 (germline): MNHNS, SASEGT. The CDR3 sequence is 15 residues long. Trimming at V came to 2 bases and at J to 4 bases, leaving 3 bases not matched to a gene. The chain's CDR3 is CASSELAGGLETQYF. CDR3 coding DNA: TGTGCCAGCAGTGAACTAGCGGGAGGATTAGAGACCCAGTACTTC.

This chain links TRBV5-6 with TRBJ1-1, with no clear D. The CDR3 contains 16 residues. Per the germline V gene, CDR1 is SGHDT and CDR2 is YYEEEE. Trimming shortened V by 4 bases and J by 0 bases, and 16 bases separated the two germline ends. CDR3 residues: CASSRGWNIMNTEAFF. The CDR3 DNA reads as TGTGCCAGCAGCAGAGGGTGGAATATCATGAACACTGAAGCTTTCTTT.

V usage is TRBV6-5 and J usage is TRBJ2-3; perhaps TRBD1 as D (6 bases). CDR1 MNHEY and CDR2 SVGAGI come from the germline V gene. Deletions cut 6 bases from V and 4 bases from J, with 14 bases between. CDR3 size: 14 residues. This chain's CDR3 is CASSRIQGPDTQYF. Written as DNA, the CDR3 is TGTGCCAGCAGCCGTATACAGGGACCAGATACGCAGTATTTT.

The genes are TRBV5-1 and TRBJ2-5; D remains ambiguous. The CDR3 runs to 13 residues. V was shortened by 1 base and J by 1 base, with 5 bases between the two germline ends. Germline-derived CDR1 and CDR2 are SGHRS and YFSETQ. CDR3 in amino acids: CASSLNGQETQYF. The CDR3 DNA is TGCGCCAGCAGCTTGAACGGCCAAGAGACCCAGTACTTC. Using reference TRBV5-1 and TRBJ2-5 for the parts outside the CDR3, the full variable domain is KAGVTQTPRYLIKTRGQQVTLSCSPISGHRSVSWYQQTPGQGLQFLFEYFSETQRNKGNFPGRFSGRQFSNSRSEMNVSTLELGDSALYLCASSLNGQETQYFGPGTRLLVL.

The chain combines TRBV5-4 with TRBJ2-7; the D gene is possibly TRBD1 (6 bases). V lost 4 bases, J lost 3 bases, and 11 bases lay in between. The CDR3 runs 13 residues. The germline gives CDR1 SGHNT, CDR2 YYREEE (reference sequence). The chain's CDR3 is CASSLGTFYEQYF. The CDR3 nucleotides read TGTGCCAGCAGCCTAGGGACATTCTACGAGCAGTACTTC. The whole variable domain, filled in from reference TRBV5-4 and TRBJ2-7, reads ETGVTQSPTHLIKTRGQQVTLRCSSQSGHNTVSWYQQALGQGPQFIFQYYREEENGRGNFPPRFSGLQFPNYSSELNVNALELDDSALYLCASSLGTFYEQYFGPGTRLTVT.

This rearrangement joins TRBV28 to TRBJ1-5, with unresolved D. V lost 8 bases, J lost 3 bases, and 26 bases lay in between. From germline, CDR1 is MDHEN and CDR2 SYDVKM. The CDR3 runs to 18 residues. CDR3 sequence reads: CASPESRGITPLNQPQHF. CDR3 coding DNA: TGTGCCAGCCCAGAATCCCGAGGGATCACACCCCTCAATCAGCCCCAGCATTTT.

The V and J genes are TRBV10-3 and TRBJ2-6, with 11 positions matching TRBD2. This CDR3 is built from 18 residues. Germline V CDR1 and CDR2: ENHRY, SYGVKD. Trimming took 2 bases from V and 0 from J; bases not matched to a gene: 3. The CDR3 reads CAISERSGGASGANVLTF. In nucleotides, the CDR3 is TGTGCCATCAGTGAGCGTAGCGGGGGGGCCTCTGGGGCCAACGTCCTGACTTTC.

This rearrangement joins TRBV6-5 to TRBJ2-1; TRBD2 matches at 9 bases. With V trimmed by 8 bases and J by 6 bases, 11 bases remained unmatched. This CDR3 contains 15 residues. From germline, CDR1 is MNHEY and CDR2 SVGAGI. CDR3 protein: CASRLREGRSNEQFF. CDR3 coding DNA: TGTGCCAGCCGTCTGCGGGAGGGCAGGAGCAATGAGCAGTTCTTC.

The J gene is TRBJ2-7, the V gene TRBV5-6; D ambiguous. The germline gives CDR1 SGHDT, CDR2 YYEEEE. CDR3 size: 15 residues. V lost 0 bases and J lost 0, with 10 bases in between. CDR3 amino acids: CASSLEPTRSYEQYF. DNA for the CDR3: TGTGCCAGCAGCTTGGAACCCACTCGCTCCTACGAGCAGTACTTC.

This chain uses TRBV19 with TRBJ1-1, with no clear D. The CDR3 runs to 18 residues. V dropped 5 bases and J dropped 1 base, with 23 bases sitting between them. Germline CDR1 reads LNHDA; CDR2 reads SQIVND (reference sequence). For the CDR3, the DNA is TGTGCCAGTAGTTTGGGTCGAGGAGGGTTCATGAAGAACACTGAAGCTTTCTTT. Translated, it gives CASSLGRGGFMKNTEAFF.

The chain employs TRBV2 and TRBJ2-1; TRBD1 is a possible D gene (7 bases). Trimming removed 10 bases at V and 3 bases at J, with 16 bases between. From germline, CDR1 is SNHLY and CDR2 FYNNEI. This CDR3 spans 14 amino acids. In nucleotides, the CDR3 is TGTGCCATCCCAAGACAGGGACTCTACAATGAGCAGTTCTTC. It is translated as CAIPRQGLYNEQFF.

CDR3 bases: TGCGCCAGCAGGATGGGGCCCTTCTCCTACAATGAGCAGTTCTTC. It translates to CASRMGPFSYNEQFF. The chain carries TRBV5-1 and TRBJ2-1, with a possible D match to TRBD1 (5 bases). The CDR3 is 15 amino acids. Germline CDR1 is SGHRS and CDR2 is YFSETQ. Trimming shortened V by 5 bases and J by 0 bases, and 12 bases separated the two germline ends.

The gene calls are TRBV19 and TRBJ1-1; 9 bases agree with TRBD1. The ends lost 4 bases at V and 5 bases at J; junction bases unmatched: 8. The CDR3 contains 15 residues. From germline, CDR1 is LNHDA and CDR2 SQIVND (reference sequence). The CDR3 region is CASSTLQGARTEAFF. CDR3 DNA: TGTGCCAGTAGTACCTTACAGGGGGCGCGAACTGAAGCTTTCTTT.

This chain uses TRBV5-6 with TRBJ1-2; TRBD1 matches 10 bases. Germline trimming cut 5 bases from V and 4 bases from J; bases unmatched to any gene: 11. CDR1 is SGHDT, CDR2 YYEEEE, per germline. CDR3 length equals 16 residues. The CDR3 loop is CASRSRAGTGVYGYTF. Written as DNA, the CDR3 is TGTGCCAGCAGATCGCGGGCCGGGACAGGGGTCTATGGCTACACCTTC.

The chain links TRBV25-1 to TRBJ2-3; D remains unclear. The CDR3 has 14 amino acids. Looked up from germline, CDR1 is MGHDK and CDR2 is SYGVNS. The V end was cut by 0 bases, the J end by 2 bases, with 6 bases between. CDR3 sequence: CASSEYSLTDTQYF. The DNA of the CDR3 is TGTGCCAGCAGTGAATACTCTCTCACAGATACGCAGTATTTT. Looking up the rest from reference TRBV25-1 and TRBJ2-3 gives the full variable domain: EADIYQTPRYLVIGTGKKITLECSQTMGHDKMYWYQQDPGMELHLIHYSYGVNSTEKGDLSSESTVSRIRTEHFPLTLESARPSHTSQYLCASSEYSLTDTQYFGPGTRLTVL.

This chain uses TRBV10-3 with TRBJ1-1, with 8 bases fitting TRBD1. Germline V CDR1 and CDR2: ENHRY, SYGVKD. This CDR3 contains 15 residues. J lost 3 bases, V lost 2 bases, and 5 bases had no gene match. CDR3 residues: CAISEPTTGDTEAFF. The CDR3 nucleotides read TGTGCCATCAGTGAGCCTACGACAGGGGACACTGAAGCTTTCTTT.